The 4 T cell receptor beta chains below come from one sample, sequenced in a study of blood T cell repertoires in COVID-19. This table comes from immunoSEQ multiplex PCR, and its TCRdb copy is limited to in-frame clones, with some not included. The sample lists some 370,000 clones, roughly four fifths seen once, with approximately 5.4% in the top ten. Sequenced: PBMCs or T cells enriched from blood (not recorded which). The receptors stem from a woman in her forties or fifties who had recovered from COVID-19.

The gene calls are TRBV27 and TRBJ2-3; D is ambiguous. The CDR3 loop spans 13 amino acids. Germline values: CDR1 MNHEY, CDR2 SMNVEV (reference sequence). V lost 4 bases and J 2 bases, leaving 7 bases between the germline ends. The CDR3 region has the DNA TGTGCCAGCAGTTCGGGTGACACAGATACGCAGTATTTT. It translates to CASSSGDTDTQYF.

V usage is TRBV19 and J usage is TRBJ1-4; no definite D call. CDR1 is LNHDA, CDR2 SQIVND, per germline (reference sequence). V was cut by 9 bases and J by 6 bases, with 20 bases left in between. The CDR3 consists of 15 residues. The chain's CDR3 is CASLPGGTSHEKLFF. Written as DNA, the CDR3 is TGTGCCAGCCTGCCGGGTGGAACTTCTCATGAAAAACTGTTTTTT.

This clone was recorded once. CDR3 bases: TGTGCCAGTAGGAGAAACAGGGGCCCTGGCTACACCTTC. Encoded protein: CASRRNRGPGYTF. The rearrangement joins TRBV19 to TRBJ1-2; 7 bases are a match to TRBD1. CDR3 length: 13 amino acids. CDR1 and CDR2 (germline): LNHDA, SQIVND (reference sequence). J gave up 7 bases and V 6 bases, and 8 bases lay outside the gene matches. Looking up the rest from reference TRBV19 and TRBJ1-2 gives the full variable domain: DGGITQSPKYLFRKEGQNVTLSCEQNLNHDAMYWYRQDPGQGLRLIYYSQIVNDFQKGDIAEGYSVSREKKESFPLTVTSAQKNPTAFYLCASRRNRGPGYTFGSGTRLTVV.

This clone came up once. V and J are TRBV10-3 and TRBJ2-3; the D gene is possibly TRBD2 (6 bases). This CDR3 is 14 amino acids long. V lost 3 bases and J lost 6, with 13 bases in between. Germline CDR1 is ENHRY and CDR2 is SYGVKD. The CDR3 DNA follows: TGTGCCATCAGTGAAAGGAGGGGAGGCGATACGCAGTATTTT. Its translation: CAISERRGGDTQYF.